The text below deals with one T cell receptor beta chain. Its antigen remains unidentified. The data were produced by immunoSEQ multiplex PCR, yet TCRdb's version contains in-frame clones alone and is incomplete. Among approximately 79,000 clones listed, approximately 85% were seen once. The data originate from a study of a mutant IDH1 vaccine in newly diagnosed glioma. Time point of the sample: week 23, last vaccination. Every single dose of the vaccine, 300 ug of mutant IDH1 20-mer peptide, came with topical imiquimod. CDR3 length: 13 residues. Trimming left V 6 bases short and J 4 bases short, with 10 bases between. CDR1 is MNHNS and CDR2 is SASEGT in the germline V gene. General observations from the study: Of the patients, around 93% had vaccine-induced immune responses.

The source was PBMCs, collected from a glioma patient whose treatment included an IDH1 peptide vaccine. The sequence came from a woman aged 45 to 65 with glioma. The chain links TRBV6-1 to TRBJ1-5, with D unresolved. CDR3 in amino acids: CASRERVNQPQHF. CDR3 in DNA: TGTGCCAGCAGAGAGAGAGTAAATCAGCCCCAGCATTTT.